Listed below are T cell receptor beta chains from one sample, sequenced in a study of T-cell reconstitution after alpha-beta-depleted transplantation in children. TCRdb reprocessed the PCR reads with MiXCR, giving one entry per CDR3 protein. Of fewer than 4,500 distinct CDR3 sequences in the sample, 12% are singletons; the top ten hold roughly 31%. Sequenced material: PBMCs, mostly from graft donor cells, taken 60 days after TCRalphabeta/CD19-depleted stem cell transplant. The receptor set was obtained from a male patient aged 2-15 years who had a stem cell transplant for acute lymphoblastic leukemia, so the T cells may come from the graft donor. Each CDR3 is given with its conserved first and last residue.

J gene | V gene | CDR3 protein
TRBJ2-3 | TRBV5-1 | CASSLGRSTDTQYF
TRBJ1-2 | TRBV5-6 | CASSLSGVYGYTF
TRBJ2-5 | TRBV10-3 | CAISEAPSSGGDETQYF
TRBJ2-3 | TRBV20-1 | CSASQTTQYF
TRBJ2-3 | TRBV7-9 | CASSLGAEGSTDTQYF
TRBJ1-2 | TRBV7-9 | CASSLETIRGYTF
TRBJ2-3 | TRBV20-1 | CSAGLLAGSTDTQYF
TRBJ2-5 | TRBV20-1 | CSAKQLGGETQYF
TRBJ2-7 | TRBV5-1 | CASSIPGTGTSEQYF
TRBJ2-7 | TRBV7-2 | CASSSPGVRIYEQYF
TRBJ2-5 | TRBV21-1 | CASSNQGPKETQYF
TRBJ1-2 | TRBV12-3/TRBV12-4 | CASSLGTGFGGYTF
TRBJ2-7 | TRBV18 | CASSPPVAGTSQVLYEQYF
TRBJ2-1 | TRBV12-3/TRBV12-4 | CASGQNQGPGNEQFF
TRBJ1-1 | TRBV5-1 | CASSLEAGPNTEAFF
TRBJ2-2 | TRBV5-1 | CASSSGLLCGELFF
TRBJ2-2 | TRBV4-1 | CARSPGDGELFF
TRBJ1-6 | TRBV20-1 | CSARDSGRTNSPLHF
TRBJ2-1 | TRBV12-3/TRBV12-4 | CASSPDRGGYNEQFF
TRBJ2-5 | TRBV5-5 | CASSLLTGQETQYF
TRBJ1-1 | TRBV28 | CASSILTGWVTEAFF
TRBJ2-6 | TRBV3-1 | CACTTKGPGFGANVLTF
TRBJ2-4 | TRBV19 | CASSIDSGLAGAKNIQYF
TRBJ2-7 | TRBV10-3 | CAISEVAGASYEQYF
TRBJ2-2 | TRBV7-7 | CASSPTGNTGELFF
TRBJ2-5 | TRBV7-9 | CASRGPGTMETQYF
TRBJ2-5 | TRBV29-1 | CSGGQGSGETQYF
TRBJ2-7 | TRBV23-1 | CASSQSGPPTGRYEQYF
TRBJ2-7 | TRBV7-9 | CASSPHNPYEQYF
TRBJ1-5 | TRBV20-1 | CSANRGLEDQPQHF
TRBJ2-2 | TRBV6-5 | CASRNVATGELFF
TRBJ2-6 | TRBV3-1 | CASSSTGPGFGANVLTF
TRBJ1-1 | TRBV20-1 | CSAREAFF
TRBJ2-5 | TRBV21-1 | CASSKVVGTLKETQYF
TRBJ2-7 | TRBV5-6 | CASSPGGQQGYEQYF
TRBJ1-1 | TRBV4-3 | CASSQDWSTEAFF
TRBJ2-3 | TRBV18 | CASSSLAGGATDTQYF
TRBJ2-3 | TRBV28 | CASSIQTGTDTQYF
TRBJ2-6 | TRBV3-1 | CASCSTGPGFGANVLTF
TRBJ2-3 | TRBV20-1 | CSARGRGGGTDTQYF
TRBJ2-3 | TRBV5-6 | CARGPGPSGAGLITDTQYF
TRBJ1-1 | TRBV29-1 | CSVEDRAFF
TRBJ1-5 | TRBV5-6 | CASSFRGQPQHF
TRBJ1-2 | TRBV24-1 | CATSDSIDYGYTF
TRBJ2-7 | TRBV28 | CASSPPSYEQYF
TRBJ1-6 | TRBV7-2 | CASSLGGQRSPLHF
TRBJ2-3 | TRBV14 | CASSQVGTSGTDTQYF
TRBJ2-5 | TRBV3-1 | CASSQEVGVRTQYF
TRBJ2-7 | TRBV25-1 | CARGSGRLGVYEQYF
TRBJ2-7 | TRBV24-1 | CATSDGAGRYYEQYF
TRBJ2-3 | TRBV10-3 | CAISETAGRAGYSTDTQYF
TRBJ2-5 | TRBV12-3/TRBV12-4 | CASSLRSQETQYF